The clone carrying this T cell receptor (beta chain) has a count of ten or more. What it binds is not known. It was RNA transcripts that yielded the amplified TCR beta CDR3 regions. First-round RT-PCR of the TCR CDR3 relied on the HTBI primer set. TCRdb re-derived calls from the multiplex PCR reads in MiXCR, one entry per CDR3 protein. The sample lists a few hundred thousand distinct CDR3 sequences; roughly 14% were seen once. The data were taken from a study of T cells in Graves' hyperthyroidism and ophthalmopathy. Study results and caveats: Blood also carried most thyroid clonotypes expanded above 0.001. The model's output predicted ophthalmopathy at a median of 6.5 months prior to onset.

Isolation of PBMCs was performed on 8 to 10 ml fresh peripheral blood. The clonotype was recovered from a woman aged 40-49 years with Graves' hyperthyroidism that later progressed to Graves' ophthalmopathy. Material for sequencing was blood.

The CDR3 region has the DNA TGTGCCAGCAGCCCCGGACTAGCGGGAGGGCCCGGAGAGACCCAGTACTTC. Protein sequence: CASSPGLAGGPGETQYF. This chain links TRBV5-4 with TRBJ2-5, with 15 bases identical to TRBD2. The germline gives CDR1 SGHNT, CDR2 YYREEE (reference sequence). The CDR3 is 17 amino acids. V lost 4 bases, J lost 4 bases, and 8 bases stayed unmatched.